The 27 T cell receptor beta chains given below trace back to one sample, sequenced in a study of blood T cell repertoires in COVID-19. The data were produced by immunoSEQ multiplex PCR, yet TCRdb's version contains in-frame clones alone and is incomplete. The data show 100,000 to 150,000 clones, with about 85% seen just once and 25% to 30% held by the top ten. Specimen: peripheral blood. Receptors originate from a woman older than 75 with acute or convalescent COVID-19.

The chain links TRBV5-1 to TRBJ2-2, with 16 bases aligning to TRBD2. The germline gives CDR1 SGHRS, CDR2 YFSETQ. The J segment lost 4 bases and the V segment lost 3 bases, leaving 6 bases of the junction unmatched. The CDR3 spans 18 residues. CDR3 sequence (DNA): TGCGCCAGCAGCTCGGGACTAGCGGGGGGGCGAGTCACCGGGGAGCTGTTTTTT. It specifies CASSSGLAGGRVTGELFF.

The V call is TRBV7-9, the J call TRBJ1-5; D possibly corresponds to TRBD1 (5 bases). This CDR3 spans 13 amino acids. V was cut by 5 bases and J by 6 bases, with 11 bases left in between. Germline CDR1 reads SEHNR; CDR2 reads FQNEAQ (reference sequence). The CDR3: CASSLGGGQPQHF. The CDR3 DNA follows: TGTGCCAGCAGCCTCGGGGGGGGTCAGCCCCAGCATTTT.

This clone appeared a single time. The J gene is TRBJ2-6, the V gene TRBV5-1; the D is unclear. Trimming removed 6 bases from V and 4 bases from J, with 14 bases in between. There are 15 residues in the CDR3. CDR1 is SGHRS and CDR2 is YFSETQ in the germline V gene. The DNA for the CDR3 is TGCGCCAGCAATCCGACAACGACCGGGGCCAACGTCCTGACTTTC. Its translation: CASNPTTTGANVLTF.

The rearrangement uses TRBV6-5 and TRBJ1-1; perhaps TRBD1 as D (5 bases). Germline loops: CDR1 MNHEY, CDR2 SVGAGI. The CDR3 loop spans 14 amino acids. V lost 6 bases and J lost 1, with 12 bases in between. In nucleotides, the CDR3 is TGTGCCAGCAGGACCTTAACAGGGAACACTGAAGCTTTCTTT. Amino acid sequence: CASRTLTGNTEAFF.

The DNA of the CDR3 is TGTGCCAGCCTCAGGGGACAGGGGGCGAATCAGCCCCAGCATTTT. Translation: CASLRGQGANQPQHF. This rearrangement joins TRBV6-5 to TRBJ1-5; 12 bases are shared with TRBD1. CDR1 MNHEY and CDR2 SVGAGI come from the germline V gene. J lost 4 bases, V lost 8 bases, and 6 bases had no gene match. This CDR3 spans 15 amino acids.

The genes are TRBV13 and TRBJ2-1; 9 positions match TRBD2. This CDR3 has 16 amino acids. V gave up 0 bases and J gave up 5 bases; unmatched junction bases: 5. CDR1 and CDR2 (germline): PRHDT, FYEKMQ (reference sequence). The CDR3 is CASSLGGLAGNNEQFF. The CDR3 bases are TGTGCCAGCAGCTTAGGGGGTCTAGCGGGGAACAATGAGCAGTTCTTC.

This rearrangement joins TRBV5-1 to TRBJ1-5, with D hard to call. Germline CDR1 is SGHRS and CDR2 is YFSETQ. The V gene lost 4 bases and the J gene lost 0 bases, with 11 bases spanning the gap. The CDR3 is 15 residues long. CDR3 in DNA: TGCGCCAGCAGCCCGGTCTCGGGTAGCAATCAGCCCCAGCATTTT. It encodes CASSPVSGSNQPQHF.

The V call is TRBV7-6, the J call TRBJ2-2; D gene uncertain. The CDR3 is made up of 17 amino acids. Trimming cost V 2 bases and J 6 bases, with 19 bases left between them. Germline V gene lookup returns CDR1 SGHVS and CDR2 FNYEAQ. The CDR3 sequence is CASSLSASGFSPGELFF. The CDR3 nucleotides are TGTGCCAGCAGCTTAAGCGCCTCGGGTTTTTCCCCCGGGGAGCTGTTTTTT.

The chain employs TRBV4-1 and TRBJ1-5; possible D gene TRBD1, 5 bases. CDR3 size: 14 residues. Germline CDR1 is MGHRA and CDR2 is YSYEKL. Trimming pared 0 bases from V and 7 bases from J, leaving 10 bases between. The CDR3 DNA reads TGCGCCAGCAGCCAAGATCCAGGGATACAGCCCCAGCATTTT. It codes for CASSQDPGIQPQHF.

The genes are TRBV28 and TRBJ1-1, with D possibly being TRBD1 (5 bases). Trimming left V 10 bases short and J 0 bases short, with 12 bases between. This CDR3 has 13 amino acids. Germline V gene data show CDR1 as MDHEN and CDR2 as SYDVKM. The CDR3 region is CAIKGLMNTEAFF. CDR3 DNA sequence: TGTGCCATCAAGGGGCTTATGAACACTGAAGCTTTCTTT.

V gene TRBV6-5 combines with J gene TRBJ1-5, with TRBD1 as a possible D gene (5 bases). Germline CDR1 MNHEY, CDR2 SVGAGI. Trimming took off 6 bases at V and 5 bases at J, with 8 bases between the two ends. The CDR3 has 12 amino acids. As DNA, the CDR3 is TGTGCCAGCAGCCGGGGGGATCAGCCCCAGCATTTT. Residues: CASSRGDQPQHF.

The rearrangement links TRBV5-6 to TRBJ1-1; D gene ambiguous. The CDR3 has 16 residues. Trimming cost V 0 bases and J 5 bases, with 17 bases left between them. Germline lookup yields CDR1 SGHDT and CDR2 YYEEEE. CDR3 nucleotide sequence: TGTGCCAGCAGCTTGGAATCGGTCGGTGGGCTGACTGAAGCTTTCTTT. Translating gives CASSLESVGGLTEAFF.

The V call is TRBV13, the J call TRBJ2-1, with 7 bases aligning to TRBD2. The J segment lost 2 bases and the V segment lost 5 bases, leaving 9 bases of the junction unmatched. Germline assignment: CDR1 PRHDT and CDR2 FYEKMQ (reference sequence). CDR3 length equals 16 residues. CDR3 loop: CASSPPGLAAYNEQFF. In DNA form, the CDR3 reads TGTGCCAGCAGCCCCCCGGGGCTAGCGGCCTACAATGAGCAGTTCTTC.

The chain couples TRBV5-4 to TRBJ2-1, with 12 bases identical to TRBD1. Germline V gives CDR1 SGHNT, CDR2 YYREEE (reference sequence). This CDR3 spans 14 amino acids. Trimming at V came to 4 bases and at J to 9 bases, leaving 5 bases not matched to a gene. CDR3 residues: CASSPGQGAGEQFF. CDR3 bases: TGTGCCAGCAGCCCGGGACAGGGGGCGGGTGAGCAGTTCTTC.

The V call is TRBV29-1, the J call TRBJ1-2; 10 bases are a match to TRBD1. Trimming removed 5 bases from V and 13 bases from J; junction bases left unmatched: 10. The CDR3 extends over 12 amino acids. Germline-derived CDR1 and CDR2 are SQVTM and ANQGSEA. Here the CDR3 reads CSVLTGTGVTTF. CDR3 bases: TGCAGCGTTTTAACCGGGACAGGGGTTACCACCTTC.

In its sample, this clone was seen a few times. The chain couples TRBV11-2 to TRBJ2-5; the D gene is possibly TRBD1 (6 bases). CDR1 is SGHAT and CDR2 is FQNNGV in the germline V gene. This CDR3 has 14 amino acids. V dropped 5 bases and J dropped 5 bases, with 15 bases sitting between them. The CDR3 is CASSPGVRGETQYF. Here the CDR3 DNA reads TGTGCCAGCAGCCCAGGGGTTCGAGGGGAGACCCAGTACTTC.

This rearrangement joins TRBV10-3 to TRBJ1-1, with 7 bases aligning to TRBD1. After removal of 5 bases from V and 0 bases from J, the junction contained 0 bases not matched to a gene. The CDR3 covers 13 residues. Germline CDR1 ENHRY, CDR2 SYGVKD. CDR3 sequence reads: CAISQGVNTEAFF. Here the CDR3 DNA reads TGTGCCATCAGTCAGGGGGTGAACACTGAAGCTTTCTTT.

This chain joins TRBV7-2 and TRBJ2-1, with D tentatively TRBD1 (5 bases). The CDR3 is made up of 16 amino acids. V was pared by 6 bases and J by 0 bases, with 15 bases between. CDR1 SGHTA and CDR2 FQGNSA come from the germline V gene. The CDR3 protein is CASRHGRTSSYNEQFF. CDR3 bases: TGTGCCAGCAGGCACGGAAGGACAAGCTCCTACAATGAGCAGTTCTTC.

This chain connects TRBV27 to TRBJ1-2; D is possibly TRBD1 (5 bases). The V and J ends lost 6 bases and 6 bases respectively, with 17 bases between them. Germline CDR1 reads MNHEY; CDR2 reads SMNVEV (reference sequence). There are 14 residues in the CDR3. In nucleotides, the CDR3 is TGTGCCAGCAGCCCCAACGGGGGAGAAGATGGCTACACCTTC. This encodes CASSPNGGEDGYTF.

The chain links TRBV19 to TRBJ1-5; the match to TRBD1 covers 7 bases. Looked up from germline, CDR1 is LNHDA and CDR2 is SQIVND (reference sequence). The CDR3 runs 14 residues. The J segment lost 2 bases and the V segment lost 9 bases, leaving 7 bases of the junction unmatched. The CDR3 reads CASQRGGRNQPQHF. The CDR3 DNA is TGTGCCAGCCAGCGAGGGGGCCGCAATCAGCCCCAGCATTTT. The full variable domain, rest sourced from reference TRBV19 and TRBJ1-5, is DGGITQSPKYLFRKEGQNVTLSCEQNLNHDAMYWYRQDPGQGLRLIYYSQIVNDFQKGDIAEGYSVSREKKESFPLTVTSAQKNPTAFYLCASQRGGRNQPQHFGDGTRLSIL.

V is TRBV19 and J is TRBJ1-1; 8 bases agree with TRBD1. Germline V gene data show CDR1 as LNHDA and CDR2 as SQIVND (reference sequence). Unmatched junction bases numbered 5, after V lost 7 bases and J lost 1 base. The CDR3 has 14 amino acids. CDR3 DNA: TGTGCCAGTACCATGGACAGGGAGAACACTGAAGCTTTCTTT. This encodes CASTMDRENTEAFF.

The CDR3, as DNA: TGTGCCAGCTCGTCCGGGACAGGGAACTATGGCTACACCTTC. This encodes CASSSGTGNYGYTF. This chain connects TRBV18 to TRBJ1-2, with 9 bases aligning to TRBD1. The CDR3 sequence is 14 residues long. Per germline, CDR1 KGHSH and CDR2 LQKENI. With V trimmed by 6 bases and J by 2 bases, 4 bases remained unmatched.

This chain joins TRBV19 and TRBJ2-6; 8 nucleotides agree with TRBD1. V shed 4 bases and J 2 bases; nucleotides not matched to a gene: 4. The germline V gene has CDR1 LNHDA and CDR2 SQIVND (reference sequence). This CDR3 spans 16 amino acids. CDR3 in amino acids: CASSTQGAAGANVLTF. CDR3 in DNA: TGTGCCAGTAGTACTCAGGGGGCTGCTGGGGCCAACGTCCTGACTTTC.

This clone was found many times. J is TRBJ1-2 and V is TRBV20-1; TRBD1 might be the D (6 bases). V dropped 3 bases and J dropped 8 bases, with 16 bases sitting between them. This CDR3 contains 13 residues. Germline CDR1 is DFQATT and CDR2 is SNEGSKA (reference sequence). The CDR3 is CSASGDTSQGYTF. The DNA of the CDR3 is TGCAGTGCTAGTGGGGACACCAGCCAGGGCTACACCTTC.

The rearrangement links TRBV5-1 to TRBJ1-2; no definite D call. Germline V CDR1 and CDR2: SGHRS, YFSETQ. Trimming cost V 0 bases and J 4 bases, with 13 bases left between them. This CDR3 comprises 15 residues. The CDR3 reads CASSLGRVAPYGYTF. DNA of the CDR3: TGCGCCAGCAGCTTGGGCCGGGTCGCCCCCTATGGCTACACCTTC.

The CDR3 region has the DNA TGTGCCAGCAGCACGATGGGCATGGCTTTCTTT. The encoded protein is CASSTMGMAFF. V usage is TRBV12-3 or TRBV12-4 and J usage is TRBJ1-1; D is unresolved. CDR3 length: 11 amino acids. Trimming left V 6 bases short and J 11 bases short, with 13 bases between.

This rearrangement joins TRBV11-1 to TRBJ1-1; 8 bases agree with TRBD1. The V gene end was trimmed by 5 bases and the J gene end by 7 bases; junction bases not matched to a gene: 6. This CDR3 has 13 amino acids. Germline V lookup: CDR1 SGHAT, CDR2 FQDESV (reference sequence). This CDR3 reads CASSMQGAGEAFF. The CDR3 DNA follows: TGTGCCAGCAGCATGCAGGGGGCCGGTGAAGCTTTCTTT.